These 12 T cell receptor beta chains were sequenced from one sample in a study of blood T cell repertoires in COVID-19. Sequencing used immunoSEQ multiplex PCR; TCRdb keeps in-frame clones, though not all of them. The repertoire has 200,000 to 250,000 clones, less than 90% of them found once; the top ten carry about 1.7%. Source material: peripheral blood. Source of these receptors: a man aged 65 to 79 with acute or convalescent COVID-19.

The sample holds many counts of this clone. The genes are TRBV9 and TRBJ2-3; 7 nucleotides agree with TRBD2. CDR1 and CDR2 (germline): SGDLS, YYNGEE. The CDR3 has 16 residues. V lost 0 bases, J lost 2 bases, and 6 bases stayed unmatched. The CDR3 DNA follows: TGTGCCAGCAGCGTAGACGGAGCGGGGAACACAGATACGCAGTATTTT. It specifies CASSVDGAGNTDTQYF.

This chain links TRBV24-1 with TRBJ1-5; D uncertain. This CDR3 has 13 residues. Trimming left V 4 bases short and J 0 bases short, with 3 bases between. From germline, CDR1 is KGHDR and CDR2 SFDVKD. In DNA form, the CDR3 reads TGTGCCACCAGTGACTATAGCAATCAGCCCCAGCATTTT. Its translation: CATSDYSNQPQHF.

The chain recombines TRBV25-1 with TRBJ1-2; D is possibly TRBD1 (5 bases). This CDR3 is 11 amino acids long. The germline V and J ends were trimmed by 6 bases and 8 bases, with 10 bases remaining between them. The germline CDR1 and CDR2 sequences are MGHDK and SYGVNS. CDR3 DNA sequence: TGTGCCAGCAGGACAGAGAACGGCTACACCTTC. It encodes CASRTENGYTF.

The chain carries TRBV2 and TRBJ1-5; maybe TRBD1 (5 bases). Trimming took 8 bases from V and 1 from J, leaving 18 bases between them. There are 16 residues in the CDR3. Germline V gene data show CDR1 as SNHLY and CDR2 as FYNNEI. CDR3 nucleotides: TGTGCCAGCCACGGAGGGCAGGGCCGAAGCAATCAGCCCCAGCATTTT. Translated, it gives CASHGGQGRSNQPQHF.

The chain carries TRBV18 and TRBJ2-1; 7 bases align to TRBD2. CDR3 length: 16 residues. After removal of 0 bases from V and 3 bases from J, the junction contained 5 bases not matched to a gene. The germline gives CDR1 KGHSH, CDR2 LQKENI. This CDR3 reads CASSPPRGGYYNEQFF. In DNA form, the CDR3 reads TGTGCCAGCTCACCACCAAGGGGAGGGTACTACAATGAGCAGTTCTTC.

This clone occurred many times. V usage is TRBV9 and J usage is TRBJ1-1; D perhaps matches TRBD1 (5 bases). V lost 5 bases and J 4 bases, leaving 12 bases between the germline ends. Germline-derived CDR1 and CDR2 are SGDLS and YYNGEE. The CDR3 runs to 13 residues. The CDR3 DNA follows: TGTGCCAGCAGACCACCGGGGGGCACTGAAGCTTTCTTT. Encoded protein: CASRPPGGTEAFF. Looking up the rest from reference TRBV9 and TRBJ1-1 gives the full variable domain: DSGVTQTPKHLITATGQRVTLRCSPRSGDLSVYWYQQSLDQGLQFLIQYYNGEERAKGNILERFSAQQFPDLHSELNLSSLELGDSALYFCASRPPGGTEAFFGQGTRLTVV.

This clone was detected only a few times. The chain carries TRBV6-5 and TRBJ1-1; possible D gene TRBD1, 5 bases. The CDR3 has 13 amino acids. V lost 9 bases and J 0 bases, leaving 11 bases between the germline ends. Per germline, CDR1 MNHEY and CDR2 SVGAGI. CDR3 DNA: TGTGCCAGTCACAGGAATTTGAACACTGAAGCTTTCTTT. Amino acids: CASHRNLNTEAFF.

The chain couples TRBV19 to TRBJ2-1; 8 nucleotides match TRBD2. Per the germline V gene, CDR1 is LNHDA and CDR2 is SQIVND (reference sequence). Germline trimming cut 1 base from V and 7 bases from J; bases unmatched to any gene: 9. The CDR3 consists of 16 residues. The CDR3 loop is CASSIVGSGRQNEQFF. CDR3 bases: TGTGCCAGTAGTATAGTGGGGAGCGGGAGACAAAATGAGCAGTTCTTC.

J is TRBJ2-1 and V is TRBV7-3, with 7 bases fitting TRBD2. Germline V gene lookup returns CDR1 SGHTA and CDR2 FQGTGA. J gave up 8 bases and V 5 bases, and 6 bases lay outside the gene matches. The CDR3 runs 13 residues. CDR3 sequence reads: CASSLGLADEQFF. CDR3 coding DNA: TGTGCCAGCAGCCTAGGCCTAGCGGATGAGCAGTTCTTC.

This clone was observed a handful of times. CDR3 coding DNA: TGTGCAAGTCGCGCCCCGGGAGGCAGCGGATGTGTCGGCACCATATATTTT. This translates into CASRAPGGSGCVGTIYF. The chain combines TRBV12-2 with TRBJ1-3. TRBV12-2 is a known pseudogene. The CDR3 sequence is 17 residues long.

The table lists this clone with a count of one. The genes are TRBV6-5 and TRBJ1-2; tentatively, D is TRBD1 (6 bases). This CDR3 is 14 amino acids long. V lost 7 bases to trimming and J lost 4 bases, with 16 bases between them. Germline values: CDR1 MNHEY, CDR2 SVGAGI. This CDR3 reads CASTPSGEGYGYTF. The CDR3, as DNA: TGTGCCAGCACCCCGTCAGGGGAGGGCTATGGCTACACCTTC.

CDR3 amino acids: CATRDPGADTQYF. CDR3 in DNA: TGTGCCACCAGGGACCCAGGGGCAGATACGCAGTATTTT. This chain links TRBV24-1 with TRBJ2-3, with D possibly TRBD1 on 6 matching bases. CDR3 length equals 13 residues. The germline V gene has CDR1 KGHDR and CDR2 SFDVKD. The V end was cut by 7 bases, the J end by 4 bases, with 11 bases between.